This T cell receptor (beta chain) was observed in a study of cytomegalovirus exposure and HLA in healthy donors. CDR1 PRHDT and CDR2 FYEKMQ come from the germline V gene (reference sequence). The CDR3 totals 17 residues. The V segment lost 1 base and the J segment 1 base; nucleotides outside the gene matches: 7. By its share, this clone is medium-sized. The primer mix had 60 Vbeta and 13 Jbeta primers. Sequenced by immunoSEQ multiplex PCR; TCRdb stores in-frame clones only, minus some. There are 75,000 to 95,000 clones in the sample; around 84% occur only once, and roughly 2% lies in the top ten. This receptor was obtained from a man in his late teens or twenties in good health and CMV-seronegative. The sequencing input was PBMCs. The chain employs TRBV13 and TRBJ2-5, with TRBD2 identical over 9 bases. CDR3 nucleotide sequence: TGTGCCAGCAGCTTAGTCAAGTTAGCGGGAGCCCAAGAGACCCAGTACTTC. Translating it yields CASSLVKLAGAQETQYF. Variable domain in full (rest from reference TRBV13 and TRBJ2-5): AAGVIQSPRHLIKEKRETATLKCYPIPRHDTVYWYQQGPGQDPQFLISFYEKMQSDKGSIPDRFSAQQFSDYHSELNMSSLELGDSALYFCASSLVKLAGAQETQYFGPGTRLLVL.